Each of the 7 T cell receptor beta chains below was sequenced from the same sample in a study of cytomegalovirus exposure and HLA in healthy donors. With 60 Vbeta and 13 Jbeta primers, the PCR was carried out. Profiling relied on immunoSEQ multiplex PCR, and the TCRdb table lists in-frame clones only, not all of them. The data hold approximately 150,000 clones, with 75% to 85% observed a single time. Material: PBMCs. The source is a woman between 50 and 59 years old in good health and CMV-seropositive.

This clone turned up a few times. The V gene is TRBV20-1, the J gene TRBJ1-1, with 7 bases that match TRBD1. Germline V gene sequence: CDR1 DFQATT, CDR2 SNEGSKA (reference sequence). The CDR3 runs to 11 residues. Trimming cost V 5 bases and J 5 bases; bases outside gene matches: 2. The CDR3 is CSADRVTEAFF. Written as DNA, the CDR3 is TGCAGTGCTGACAGGGTTACTGAAGCTTTCTTT.

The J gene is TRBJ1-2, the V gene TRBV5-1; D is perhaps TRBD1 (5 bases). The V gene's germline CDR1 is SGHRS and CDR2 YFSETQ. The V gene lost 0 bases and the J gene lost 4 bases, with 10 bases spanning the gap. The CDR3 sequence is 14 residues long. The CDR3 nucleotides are TGCGCCAGCAGCTTGGACAGGTCCGGCTATGGCTACACCTTC. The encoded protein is CASSLDRSGYGYTF.

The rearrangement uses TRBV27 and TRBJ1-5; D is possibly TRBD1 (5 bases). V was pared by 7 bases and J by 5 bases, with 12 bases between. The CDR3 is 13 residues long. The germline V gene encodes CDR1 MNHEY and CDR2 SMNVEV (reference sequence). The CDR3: CASKKTEYQPQHF. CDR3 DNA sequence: TGTGCCAGCAAAAAGACAGAATATCAGCCCCAGCATTTT.

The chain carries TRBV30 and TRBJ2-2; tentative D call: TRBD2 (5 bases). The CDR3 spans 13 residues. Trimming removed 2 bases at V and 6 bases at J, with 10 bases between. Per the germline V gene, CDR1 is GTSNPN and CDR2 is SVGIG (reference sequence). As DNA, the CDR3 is TGTGCCTGGAGTAGGGCTAGCCCCGGGGAGCTGTTTTTT. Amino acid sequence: CAWSRASPGELFF.

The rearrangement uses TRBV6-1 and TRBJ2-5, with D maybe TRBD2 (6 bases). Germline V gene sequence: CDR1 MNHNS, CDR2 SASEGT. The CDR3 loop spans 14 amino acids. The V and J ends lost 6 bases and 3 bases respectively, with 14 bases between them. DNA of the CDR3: TGTGCCAGCAGCAAGACAGAGCGGGAAGAGACCCAGTACTTC. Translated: CASSKTEREETQYF.

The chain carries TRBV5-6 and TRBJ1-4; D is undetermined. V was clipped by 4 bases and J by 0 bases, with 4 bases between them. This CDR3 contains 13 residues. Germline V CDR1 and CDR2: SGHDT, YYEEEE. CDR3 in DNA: TGTGCCAGCAGCAGCACAACTAATGAAAAACTGTTTTTT. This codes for CASSSTTNEKLFF.

CDR3 protein: CASGQGYYGYTF. The CDR3 DNA follows: TGTGCCTCGGGACAGGGCTACTATGGCTACACCTTC. The rearrangement joins TRBV25-1 to TRBJ1-2; 9 bases align to TRBD1. Germline-derived CDR1 and CDR2 are MGHDK and SYGVNS. After removal of 11 bases from V and 3 bases from J, the junction contained 4 bases not matched to a gene. The CDR3 length is 12 residues.